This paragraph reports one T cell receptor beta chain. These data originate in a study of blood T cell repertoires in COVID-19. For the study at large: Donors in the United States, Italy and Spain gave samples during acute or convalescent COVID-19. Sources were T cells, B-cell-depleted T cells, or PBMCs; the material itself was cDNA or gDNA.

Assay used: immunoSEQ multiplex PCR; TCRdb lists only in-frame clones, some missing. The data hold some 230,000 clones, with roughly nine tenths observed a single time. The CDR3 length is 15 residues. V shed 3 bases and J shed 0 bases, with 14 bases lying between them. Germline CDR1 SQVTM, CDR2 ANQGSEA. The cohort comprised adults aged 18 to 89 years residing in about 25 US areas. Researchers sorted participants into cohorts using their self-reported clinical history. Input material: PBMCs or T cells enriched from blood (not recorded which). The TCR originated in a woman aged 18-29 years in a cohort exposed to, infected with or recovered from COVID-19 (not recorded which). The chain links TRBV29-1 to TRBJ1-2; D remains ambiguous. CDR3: CSVDRVLTSNYGYTF. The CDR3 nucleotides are TGCAGCGTTGACCGGGTTCTAACATCTAACTATGGCTACACCTTC.